This T cell receptor beta chain was retrieved from a study of cytotoxic CD8 clonotypes in ibrutinib-treated CLL. CDR1 and CDR2 (germline): MDHEN, SYDVKM. This CDR3 has 11 amino acids. Assay used: immunoSEQ multiplex PCR; TCRdb lists only in-frame clones, some missing. The repertoire holds about 120,000 clones, with approximately 83% as singletons. The chain carries TRBV28 and TRBJ1-2; 9 positions agree with TRBD1. The receptor was isolated from a human donor with chronic lymphocytic leukemia. The sequences come from PBMCs, collected after 24 months of ibrutinib treatment. CDR3 protein: CAGQGNYGYTF. In DNA form, the CDR3 reads TGTGCGGGACAGGGTAACTATGGCTACACCTTC.